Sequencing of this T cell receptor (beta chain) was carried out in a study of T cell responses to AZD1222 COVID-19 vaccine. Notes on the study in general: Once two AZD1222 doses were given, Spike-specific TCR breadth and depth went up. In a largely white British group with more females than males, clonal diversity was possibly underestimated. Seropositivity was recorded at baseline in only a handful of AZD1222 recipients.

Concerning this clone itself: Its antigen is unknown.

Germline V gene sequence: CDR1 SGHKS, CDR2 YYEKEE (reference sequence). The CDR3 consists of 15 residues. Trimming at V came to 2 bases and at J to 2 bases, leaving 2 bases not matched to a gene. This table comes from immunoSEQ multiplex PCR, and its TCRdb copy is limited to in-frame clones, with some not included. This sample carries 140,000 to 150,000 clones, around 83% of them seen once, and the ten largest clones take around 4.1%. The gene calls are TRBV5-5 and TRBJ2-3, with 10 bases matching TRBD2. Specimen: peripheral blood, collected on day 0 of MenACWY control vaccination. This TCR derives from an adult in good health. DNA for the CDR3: TGTGCCAGCAGCTTAACTAGCGGGGTCACAGATACGCAGTATTTT. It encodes CASSLTSGVTDTQYF.